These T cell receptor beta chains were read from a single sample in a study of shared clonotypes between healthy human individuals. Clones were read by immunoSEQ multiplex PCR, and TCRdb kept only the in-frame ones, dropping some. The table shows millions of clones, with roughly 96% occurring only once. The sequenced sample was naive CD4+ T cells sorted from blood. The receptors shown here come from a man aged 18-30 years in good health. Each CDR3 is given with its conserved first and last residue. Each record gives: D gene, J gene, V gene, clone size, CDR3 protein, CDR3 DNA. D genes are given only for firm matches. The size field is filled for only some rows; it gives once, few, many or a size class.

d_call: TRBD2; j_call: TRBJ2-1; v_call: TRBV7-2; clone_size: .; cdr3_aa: CASNVAGTYGEQFF; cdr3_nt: TGTGCCAGCAATGTAGCGGGAACCTACGGTGAGCAGTTCTTC
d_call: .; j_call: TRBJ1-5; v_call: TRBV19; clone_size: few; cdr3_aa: CASRFGNSNQPQHF; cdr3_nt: TGTGCCAGTAGATTCGGGAATAGCAATCAGCCCCAGCATTTT
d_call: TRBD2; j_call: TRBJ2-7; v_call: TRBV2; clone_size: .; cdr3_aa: CASTMRGLAGVGTAFYEQYF; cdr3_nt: TGTGCCAGCACTATGAGGGGACTAGCGGGAGTTGGGACCGCTTTCTACGAGCAGTACTTC
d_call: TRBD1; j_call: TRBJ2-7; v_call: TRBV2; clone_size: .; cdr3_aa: CASQDRLSSYEQYF; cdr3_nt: TGTGCCAGTCAGGACAGGCTGAGCTCCTACGAGCAGTACTTC
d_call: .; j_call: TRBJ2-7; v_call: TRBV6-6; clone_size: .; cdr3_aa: CASSFNQGPDEQYF; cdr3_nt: TGTGCCAGCAGTTTCAATCAGGGGCCGGACGAGCAGTACTTC
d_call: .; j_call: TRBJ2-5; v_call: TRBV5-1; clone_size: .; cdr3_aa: CASSYLGLGETQYF; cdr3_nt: TGCGCCAGCAGCTACTTGGGTTTGGGGGAGACCCAGTACTTC
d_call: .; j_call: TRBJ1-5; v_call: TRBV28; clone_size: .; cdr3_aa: CASSFEGRANQPQHF; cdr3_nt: TGTGCCAGCAGTTTTGAAGGTAGGGCCAATCAGCCCCAGCATTTT
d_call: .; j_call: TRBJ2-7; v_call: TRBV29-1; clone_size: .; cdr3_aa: CSAEAGISYEQYF; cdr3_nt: TGCAGCGCGGAAGCGGGCATCTCCTACGAGCAGTACTTC
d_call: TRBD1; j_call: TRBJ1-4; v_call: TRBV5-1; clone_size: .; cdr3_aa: CASSVDRVEKLFF; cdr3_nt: TGCGCCAGCAGCGTAGACAGGGTTGAAAAACTGTTTTTT
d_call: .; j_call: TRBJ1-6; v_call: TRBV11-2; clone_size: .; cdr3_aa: CASSGRGTSISPLHF; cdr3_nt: TGTGCCAGCAGCGGTAGGGGGACATCCATCTCACCCCTCCACTTT
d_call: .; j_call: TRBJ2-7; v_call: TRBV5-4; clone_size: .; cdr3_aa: CASSSIGQGSYEQYF; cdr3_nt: TGTGCCAGCAGCTCGATCGGGCAGGGCTCCTACGAGCAGTACTTC
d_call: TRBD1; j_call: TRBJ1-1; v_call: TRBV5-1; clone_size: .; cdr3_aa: CASSWVTGGITEAFF; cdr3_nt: TGCGCCAGCAGCTGGGTCACAGGGGGAATCACTGAAGCTTTCTTT
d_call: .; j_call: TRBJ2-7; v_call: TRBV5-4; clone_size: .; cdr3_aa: CASSLGRVSYEQYF; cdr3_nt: TGTGCCAGCAGCCTCGGAAGGGTCTCCTACGAGCAGTACTTC
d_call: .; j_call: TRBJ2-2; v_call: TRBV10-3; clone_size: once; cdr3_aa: CAISGGRDRNTGELFF; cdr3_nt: TGTGCCATCAGCGGGGGTCGGGACAGGAACACCGGGGAGCTGTTTTTT
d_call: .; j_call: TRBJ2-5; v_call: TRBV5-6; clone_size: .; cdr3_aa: CASSLTGMGGQETQYF; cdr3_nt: TGTGCCAGCAGCTTGACAGGGATGGGGGGCCAAGAGACCCAGTACTTC
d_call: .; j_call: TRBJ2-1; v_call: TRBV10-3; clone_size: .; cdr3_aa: CAISKTSNEQFF; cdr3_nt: TGTGCCATCAGTAAGACTAGCAATGAGCAGTTCTTC
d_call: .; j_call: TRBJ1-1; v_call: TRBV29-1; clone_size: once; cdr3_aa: CSVRQTMNTEAFF; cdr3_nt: TGCAGCGTAAGGCAAACCATGAACACTGAAGCTTTCTTT
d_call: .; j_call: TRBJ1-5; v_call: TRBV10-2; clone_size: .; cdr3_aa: CASSESLQQPQHF; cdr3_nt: TGCGCCAGCAGTGAGTCACTGCAGCAGCCCCAGCATTTT
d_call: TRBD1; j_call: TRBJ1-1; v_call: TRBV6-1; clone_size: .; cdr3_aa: CASSGADREAFF; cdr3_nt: TGTGCCAGCAGTGGTGCGGACAGGGAAGCTTTCTTT
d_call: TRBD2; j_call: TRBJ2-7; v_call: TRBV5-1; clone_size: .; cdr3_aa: CASTFAGGNEQYF; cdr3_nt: TGCGCCAGCACCTTTGCGGGGGGCAACGAGCAGTACTTC
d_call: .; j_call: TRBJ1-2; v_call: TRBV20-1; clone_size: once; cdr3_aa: CSARDSYGYTF; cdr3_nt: TGCAGTGCTAGAGATTCTTATGGCTACACCTTC
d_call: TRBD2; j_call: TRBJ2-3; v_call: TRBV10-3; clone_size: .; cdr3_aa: CATLAGAGDTQYF; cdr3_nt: TGTGCCACCCTAGCGGGGGCGGGAGATACGCAGTATTTT
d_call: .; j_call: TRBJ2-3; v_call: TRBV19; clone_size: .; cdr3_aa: CASSKRTSTDTQYF; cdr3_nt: TGTGCCAGTAGTAAGCGGACTAGCACAGATACGCAGTATTTT
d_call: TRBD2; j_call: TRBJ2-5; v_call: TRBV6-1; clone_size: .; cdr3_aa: CASTRTSGGQETQYF; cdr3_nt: TGTGCCAGCACCAGGACTAGCGGGGGGCAAGAGACCCAGTACTTC